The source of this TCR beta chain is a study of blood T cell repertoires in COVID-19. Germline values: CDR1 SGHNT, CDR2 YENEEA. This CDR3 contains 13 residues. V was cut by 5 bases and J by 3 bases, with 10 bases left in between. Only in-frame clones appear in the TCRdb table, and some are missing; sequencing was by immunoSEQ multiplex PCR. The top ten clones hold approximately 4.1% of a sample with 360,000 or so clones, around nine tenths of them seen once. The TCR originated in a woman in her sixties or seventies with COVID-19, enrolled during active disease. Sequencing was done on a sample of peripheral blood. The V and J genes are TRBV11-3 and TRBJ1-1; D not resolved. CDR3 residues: CASSESRDTEAFF. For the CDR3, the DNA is TGTGCCAGCAGCGAGTCGCGGGACACTGAAGCTTTCTTT.